One sample yielded the 9 T cell receptor beta chains listed below, sequenced in a study of identical twins. TCRdb reanalysed the 5' RACE reads using MiXCR and keeps one entry per CDR3 protein. The repertoire holds 700,000 or so distinct CDR3 sequences, with around 20% as singletons. Another study also made use of these data, one on T cells expressing NK-cell markers.

The sample was PBMCs. All receptors come from a woman between 18 and 29 years old in good health.

This chain joins TRBV20-1 and TRBJ2-7; 9 bases fit TRBD2. The CDR3 loop spans 15 amino acids. Per germline, CDR1 DFQATT and CDR2 SNEGSKA (reference sequence). V lost 5 bases to trimming and J lost 6 bases; unmatched junction nucleotides: 14. The CDR3 DNA is TGCAGTGCTCCCCCTCCCACCGGGACTAGCCGCGAGCAGTACTTC. Its protein is CSAPPPTGTSREQYF.

This clonotype was found many times. The chain is built from TRBV29-1 and TRBJ2-2; D call uncertain. The V end was cut by 1 base, the J end by 6 bases, with 0 bases between. Germline V gene lookup returns CDR1 SQVTM and CDR2 ANQGSEA. The CDR3 length is 10 residues. For the CDR3, the DNA is TGCAGCGTTGAAGCCGGGGAGCTGTTTTTT. Protein sequence: CSVEAGELFF.

This clonotype was counted ten times or more. The gene calls are TRBV6-5 and TRBJ2-1; no clear D gene. Germline assignment: CDR1 MNHEY and CDR2 SVGAGI. The germline V and J ends were trimmed by 2 bases and 11 bases, with 16 bases remaining between them. The CDR3 extends over 14 amino acids. The CDR3 DNA sequence: TGTGCCAGCAGTTACATCCTAAATGCTCATCAGCAGTTCTTC. Protein product: CASSYILNAHQQFF.

This rearrangement joins TRBV7-9 to TRBJ2-7; a weak D match, TRBD1 (6 bases). Germline CDR1 reads SEHNR; CDR2 reads FQNEAQ (reference sequence). The CDR3 loop spans 14 amino acids. Trimming cost V 2 bases and J 6 bases, with 14 bases left between them. The CDR3 DNA follows: TGTGCCAGCAGCTTAACCAGGGGAAGAGGCGAGCAGTACTTC. It specifies CASSLTRGRGEQYF.

This clonotype was seen only a few times. The rearrangement uses TRBV12-3 or TRBV12-4 and TRBJ2-1; D perhaps matches TRBD2 (6 bases). V lost 1 base, J lost 4 bases, and 14 bases lay in between. There are 16 residues in the CDR3. In nucleotides, the CDR3 is TGTGCCAGCAGTTTAGGAGGACTATCAGTTTACAATGAGCAGTTCTTC. Translation: CASSLGGLSVYNEQFF.

The CDR3 here is CASSKAASGVTEAFF. CDR3 in DNA: TGTGCCAGCAGCAAAGCAGCTAGTGGGGTCACTGAAGCTTTCTTT. The chain carries TRBV21-1 and TRBJ1-1. TRBV21-1 counts as a pseudogene. The CDR3 extends over 15 amino acids.

The chain uses TRBV7-3 and TRBJ2-3; 15 nucleotides agree with TRBD2. Germline V gives CDR1 SGHTA, CDR2 FQGTGA. Germline trimming cut 5 bases from V and 1 base from J; bases unmatched to any gene: 4. CDR3 size: 17 residues. CDR3 amino acids: CASSRTSGGVGTDTQYF. In nucleotides, the CDR3 is TGTGCCAGCAGCAGGACTAGCGGGGGGGTCGGCACAGATACGCAGTATTTT.

Only a few counts were recorded for this clonotype. The chain links TRBV11-2 to TRBJ2-3; D gene uncertain. Germline V gives CDR1 SGHAT, CDR2 FQNNGV. The CDR3 runs to 16 residues. With 3 bases removed from V and 4 bases from J, the gap between germline ends came to 17 bases. Here the CDR3 reads CASSLEIPTRADTQYF. DNA for the CDR3: TGTGCCAGCAGCTTGGAGATACCTACCCGGGCAGATACGCAGTATTTT.

This chain connects TRBV13 to TRBJ1-1; perhaps TRBD1 as D (5 bases). Deletions cut 4 bases from V and 4 bases from J, with 13 bases between. The CDR3 length is 14 residues. CDR1 is PRHDT, CDR2 FYEKMQ, per germline (reference sequence). CDR3 protein: CASSWGLLGTEAFF. The CDR3 nucleotides are TGTGCCAGCAGCTGGGGCCTGCTTGGCACTGAAGCTTTCTTT.